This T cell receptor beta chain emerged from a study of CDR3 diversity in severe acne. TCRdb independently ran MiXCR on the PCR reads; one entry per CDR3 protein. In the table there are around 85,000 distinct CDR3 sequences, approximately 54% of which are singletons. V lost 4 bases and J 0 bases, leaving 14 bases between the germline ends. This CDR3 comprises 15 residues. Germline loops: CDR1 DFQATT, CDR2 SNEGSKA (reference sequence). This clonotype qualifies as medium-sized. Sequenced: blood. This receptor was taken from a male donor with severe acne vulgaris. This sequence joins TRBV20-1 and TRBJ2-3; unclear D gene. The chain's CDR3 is CSAILPATSTDTQYF. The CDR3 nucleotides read TGCAGTGCTATCTTACCCGCCACTAGCACAGATACGCAGTATTTT.